This T cell receptor beta chain was sequenced during a study of T cells in Graves' hyperthyroidism and ophthalmopathy. The PBMCs were taken from approximately 11 ml of fresh peripheral blood. V shed 2 bases, J shed 4 bases, and the junction held 3 bases outside the gene matches. Germline V gene lookup returns CDR1 LNHNV and CDR2 YYDKDF (reference sequence). CDR3 length: 15 residues. Ten or more counts support this clonotype. RNA transcripts gave rise to amplified TCR beta CDR3 regions. Initially, a first-round RT-PCR of the TCR CDR3 employed the HTBI primer set. Each CDR3 protein gets one entry after TCRdb re-called the multiplex PCR reads with MiXCR. This sample has around 580,000 distinct CDR3 sequences; about a sixth occur once, and the top ten carry about 20%.

This chain joins TRBV15 and TRBJ1-4, with 8 bases fitting TRBD1. This sequence originates from a young woman with Graves' hyperthyroidism. Sequenced material: blood. The CDR3 reads CATSRRDRRNEKLFF. In DNA, the CDR3 is TGTGCCACCAGCAGACGGGACAGGCGTAATGAAAAACTGTTTTTT.